The present TCR beta chain was sequenced within a study of early T cells in non-severe SARS-CoV-2 infection. TCRdb used MiXCR to reprocess the 5' RACE reads, holding one entry per CDR3 protein. The sample includes about 110,000 distinct CDR3 sequences, 9.5% to 13% of them seen just once. A few counts support this clonotype. Germline V gene sequence: CDR1 LGHDT, CDR2 YNNKEL (reference sequence). Trimming at V came to 4 bases and at J to 3 bases, leaving 15 bases not matched to a gene. The CDR3 contains 18 residues. The genes are TRBV3-1 and TRBJ2-1; 7 bases are shared with TRBD2. Sequences were obtained from whole blood. This clonotype was sampled from an adult who was a healthcare worker with PCR-confirmed SARS-CoV-2 infection or an uninfected control (not recorded which). As DNA, the CDR3 is TGTGCCAGCAGCCCCCAGTTTGGAGCGGGGACGTTCTACAATGAGCAGTTCTTC. This encodes CASSPQFGAGTFYNEQFF.